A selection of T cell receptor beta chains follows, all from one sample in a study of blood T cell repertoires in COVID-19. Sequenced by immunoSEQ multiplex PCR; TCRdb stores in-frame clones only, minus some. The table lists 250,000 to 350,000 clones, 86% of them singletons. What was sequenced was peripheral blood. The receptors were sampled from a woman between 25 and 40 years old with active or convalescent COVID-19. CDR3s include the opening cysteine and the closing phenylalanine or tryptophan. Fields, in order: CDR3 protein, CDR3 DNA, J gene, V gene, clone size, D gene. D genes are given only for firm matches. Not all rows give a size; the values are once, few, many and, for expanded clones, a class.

CDR3 protein: CASSEQGVPSYEQYF; CDR3 DNA: TGTGCCAGCAGCGAACAGGGGGTCCCCTCCTACGAGCAGTACTTC; J gene: TRBJ2-7; V gene: TRBV2; clone size: few; D gene: TRBD1
CDR3 protein: CASSRDRNTEAFF; CDR3 DNA: TGTGCCAGCTCCCGGGACAGGAACACTGAAGCTTTCTTT; J gene: TRBJ1-1; V gene: TRBV11-1; clone size: NA; D gene: TRBD1
CDR3 protein: CASSTIAGGEETQYF; CDR3 DNA: TGTGCCAGCAGTACCATAGCGGGGGGGGAAGAGACCCAGTACTTC; J gene: TRBJ2-5; V gene: TRBV2; clone size: NA; D gene: TRBD2
CDR3 protein: CASSSPTSGGSYEQYF; CDR3 DNA: TGTGCCAGCAGCTCCCCGACTAGCGGGGGCTCCTACGAGCAGTACTTC; J gene: TRBJ2-7; V gene: TRBV7-8; clone size: NA; D gene: TRBD2
CDR3 protein: CASSKGLDRGRSNQPQHF; CDR3 DNA: TGTGCCAGCAGCAAGGGGTTGGACAGGGGTAGGAGCAATCAGCCCCAGCATTTT; J gene: TRBJ1-5; V gene: TRBV21-1; clone size: NA; D gene: NA
CDR3 protein: CASSEVVGGGRNTEAFF; CDR3 DNA: TGTGCCAGCAGTGAAGTCGTCGGCGGGGGCAGGAACACTGAAGCTTTCTTT; J gene: TRBJ1-1; V gene: TRBV6-1; clone size: NA; D gene: NA
CDR3 protein: CASSRRLAGGPTDTQYF; CDR3 DNA: TGTGCCAGCAGCCGCCGACTAGCGGGGGGGCCCACAGATACGCAGTATTTT; J gene: TRBJ2-3; V gene: TRBV3-1/TRBV3-2; clone size: NA; D gene: TRBD2
CDR3 protein: CASSPRPSLATYEQYF; CDR3 DNA: TGTGCCAGCAGCCCACGCCCCTCGCTAGCCACGTACGAGCAGTACTTC; J gene: TRBJ2-7; V gene: TRBV9; clone size: NA; D gene: NA
CDR3 protein: CASSHQDKPYTGELFF; CDR3 DNA: TGTGCCAGCTCGCATCAAGACAAGCCGTACACCGGGGAGCTGTTTTTT; J gene: TRBJ2-2; V gene: TRBV18; clone size: NA; D gene: NA
CDR3 protein: CASSKVRGGYSNQPQHF; CDR3 DNA: TGTGCCAGCAGCAAAGTGAGGGGGGGTTATAGCAATCAGCCCCAGCATTTT; J gene: TRBJ1-5; V gene: TRBV21-1; clone size: few; D gene: NA
CDR3 protein: CAISARVNYGYTF; CDR3 DNA: TGTGCCATCAGTGCCAGGGTGAACTATGGCTACACCTTC; J gene: TRBJ1-2; V gene: TRBV10-3; clone size: NA; D gene: NA
CDR3 protein: CATSSSGPLRGGYTF; CDR3 DNA: TGTGCCACCAGCAGTTCAGGGCCCCTACGCGGTGGCTACACCTTC; J gene: TRBJ1-2; V gene: TRBV15; clone size: NA; D gene: NA
CDR3 protein: CASSEFFPTDNEQFF; CDR3 DNA: TGTGCCAGCAGTGAATTTTTCCCAACGGACAATGAGCAGTTCTTC; J gene: TRBJ2-1; V gene: TRBV25-1; clone size: NA; D gene: NA
CDR3 protein: CAIGPGTQREQFF; CDR3 DNA: TGTGCCATCGGGCCCGGGACACAACGTGAGCAGTTCTTC; J gene: TRBJ2-1; V gene: TRBV10-3; clone size: once; D gene: NA
CDR3 protein: CASSFQIQETQYF; CDR3 DNA: TGTGCCAGCAGTTTCCAAATCCAAGAGACCCAGTACTTC; J gene: TRBJ2-5; V gene: TRBV27; clone size: NA; D gene: NA
CDR3 protein: CASSLVLGGLGTEAFF; CDR3 DNA: TGTGCCAGCAGCTTAGTGCTCGGGGGGTTGGGAACTGAAGCTTTCTTT; J gene: TRBJ1-1; V gene: TRBV7-9; clone size: NA; D gene: NA
CDR3 protein: CASSPRTGRGGYTF; CDR3 DNA: TGTGCCAGCAGCCCCCGGACAGGGCGAGGTGGCTACACCTTC; J gene: TRBJ1-2; V gene: TRBV7-9; clone size: NA; D gene: TRBD1
CDR3 protein: CASSPWTGRDGNTIYF; CDR3 DNA: TGTGCCAGCAGCCCCTGGACAGGTCGAGACGGAAACACCATATATTTT; J gene: TRBJ1-3; V gene: TRBV7-2; clone size: NA; D gene: TRBD1
CDR3 protein: CASSLQRVSEQYF; CDR3 DNA: TGTGCCAGCAGTTTACAGCGGGTTTCTGAGCAGTACTTC; J gene: TRBJ2-7; V gene: TRBV12-3/TRBV12-4; clone size: NA; D gene: NA
CDR3 protein: CASSQEQAGYTF; CDR3 DNA: TGTGCCAGCAGTCAAGAACAGGCGGGCTACACCTTC; J gene: TRBJ1-2; V gene: TRBV12-3/TRBV12-4; clone size: NA; D gene: NA
CDR3 protein: CASEGSRAKNIQYF; CDR3 DNA: TGTGCCAGCGAAGGCAGCAGGGCCAAAAACATTCAGTACTTC; J gene: TRBJ2-4; V gene: TRBV28; clone size: once; D gene: NA
CDR3 protein: CASSLGGASYEQYF; CDR3 DNA: TGTGCCAGCAGCTTAGGCGGGGCCTCCTACGAGCAGTACTTC; J gene: TRBJ2-7; V gene: TRBV11-1; clone size: NA; D gene: NA
CDR3 protein: CATSRDITGTGGRRHF; CDR3 DNA: TGTGCCACCAGCAGGGATATTACCGGGACAGGGGGCCGAAGGCATTTT; J gene: TRBJ1-5; V gene: TRBV15; clone size: NA; D gene: TRBD1
CDR3 protein: CATSSDSPGTQYF; CDR3 DNA: TGTGCCACCAGTAGTGACAGTCCGGGTACGCAGTATTTT; J gene: TRBJ2-3; V gene: TRBV24-1; clone size: NA; D gene: NA
CDR3 protein: CAISPYGLAGNEQFF; CDR3 DNA: TGTGCCATCAGTCCTTATGGACTAGCGGGCAATGAGCAGTTCTTC; J gene: TRBJ2-1; V gene: TRBV10-3; clone size: NA; D gene: TRBD2
CDR3 protein: CASNFLRQGTASGNTIYF; CDR3 DNA: TGTGCCAGCAACTTTCTACGTCAGGGGACCGCCTCTGGAAACACCATATATTTT; J gene: TRBJ1-3; V gene: TRBV2; clone size: NA; D gene: NA
CDR3 protein: CASSPATVTEAFF; CDR3 DNA: TGTGCCAGCAGCCCTGCTACAGTCACTGAAGCTTTCTTT; J gene: TRBJ1-1; V gene: TRBV6-6; clone size: NA; D gene: NA
CDR3 protein: CASSSQRGDSYEQYF; CDR3 DNA: TGTGCCAGCAGCTCCCAGCGGGGGGACTCCTACGAGCAGTACTTC; J gene: TRBJ2-7; V gene: TRBV5-4; clone size: NA; D gene: TRBD2
CDR3 protein: CASSPRTGTEQPQHF; CDR3 DNA: TGTGCCAGCAGTCCCAGGACAGGTACAGAACAGCCCCAGCATTTT; J gene: TRBJ1-5; V gene: TRBV6-2/TRBV6-3; clone size: NA; D gene: TRBD1
CDR3 protein: CASRQGVSNYGYTF; CDR3 DNA: TGTGCCAGCAGACAGGGGGTATCTAACTATGGCTACACCTTC; J gene: TRBJ1-2; V gene: TRBV2; clone size: NA; D gene: TRBD1
CDR3 protein: CASSLARLAVSYNEQFF; CDR3 DNA: TGTGCCAGCAGCTTAGCGCGGCTAGCGGTCTCCTACAATGAGCAGTTCTTC; J gene: TRBJ2-1; V gene: TRBV11-1; clone size: NA; D gene: TRBD2
CDR3 protein: CASRPSQGGAYEQYF; CDR3 DNA: TGTGCCAGCAGACCCAGCCAAGGAGGTGCCTACGAGCAGTACTTC; J gene: TRBJ2-7; V gene: TRBV6-5; clone size: NA; D gene: NA
CDR3 protein: CASTGGVGYGYTF; CDR3 DNA: TGTGCCAGTACCGGCGGGGTGGGCTATGGCTACACCTTC; J gene: TRBJ1-2; V gene: TRBV19; clone size: NA; D gene: NA
CDR3 protein: CASIPTGTNYGYTF; CDR3 DNA: TGTGCCAGTATCCCCACAGGGACGAACTATGGCTACACCTTC; J gene: TRBJ1-2; V gene: TRBV19; clone size: NA; D gene: NA
CDR3 protein: CAWSVQGTETQYF; CDR3 DNA: TGTGCCTGGAGTGTACAGGGAACAGAGACCCAGTACTTC; J gene: TRBJ2-5; V gene: TRBV30; clone size: NA; D gene: NA
CDR3 protein: CASSVFPVSGGAHRGNEQFF; CDR3 DNA: TGTGCCAGCAGCGTATTTCCAGTTAGCGGGGGGGCCCATAGAGGCAATGAGCAGTTCTTC; J gene: TRBJ2-1; V gene: TRBV9; clone size: once; D gene: TRBD2
CDR3 protein: CASSLAVPLNAEF; CDR3 DNA: TGTGCCAGCAGCTTAGCGGTGCCACTAAATGCGGAATTT; J gene: TRBJ2-3; V gene: TRBV7-2; clone size: NA; D gene: NA
CDR3 protein: CASSYAYRSEQYF; CDR3 DNA: TGTGCCAGCAGTTACGCGTACAGGTCCGAGCAGTACTTC; J gene: TRBJ2-7; V gene: TRBV6-2/TRBV6-3; clone size: NA; D gene: NA
CDR3 protein: CAWRQGHIENYGYTF; CDR3 DNA: TGTGCCTGGAGACAGGGACATATCGAAAACTATGGCTACACCTTC; J gene: TRBJ1-2; V gene: TRBV30; clone size: NA; D gene: NA
CDR3 protein: CARSLVSPTPEAFF; CDR3 DNA: TGTGCCAGAAGCTTAGTTTCCCCTACCCCTGAAGCTTTCTTT; J gene: TRBJ1-1; V gene: TRBV7-5; clone size: once; D gene: NA
CDR3 protein: CASSSPSGRDTEAFF; CDR3 DNA: TGTGCCAGCAGCTCGCCCTCGGGAAGAGACACTGAAGCTTTCTTT; J gene: TRBJ1-1; V gene: TRBV7-8; clone size: NA; D gene: NA